The source of this TCR beta chain is a study of T-cell memory formation after mild COVID-19. Deletions cut 5 bases from V and 3 bases from J, with 14 bases between. Germline-derived CDR1 and CDR2 are SGHVS and FQNEAQ. This CDR3 spans 15 amino acids. TCRdb called the 5' RACE reads again in MiXCR, with one record for every CDR3 protein. The sample gives around 430,000 distinct CDR3 sequences, about 16% of which show up once; approximately 21% is in the top ten. Turning to this clonotype: Its antigen is unknown.

Overall study findings and caveats: Memory sampled before infection contained some responding clones, suggesting cross-reactive memory joined. CD4+ contracting clones lay mainly in CM and EM, CD8+ ones in EMRA.

The receptor was derived from a young man who had mild COVID-19 (a few samples of this study predate the infection). Cell type and time point are not known. Sequenced sample: PBMCs or a T cell subset sorted from them (not recorded which). J is TRBJ1-5 and V is TRBV7-8; D is uncertain. The CDR3 region is CASSPRTRLNQPQHF. The CDR3 DNA reads as TGTGCCAGCAGCCCCCGGACCCGCCTCAATCAGCCCCAGCATTTT.